Here is one TCR beta chain with its context. Antigen: not known. Sequencing used immunoSEQ multiplex PCR; TCRdb keeps in-frame clones, though not all of them. The sample has approximately 160,000 clones, about 90% seen once. This sample is part of a study of cytomegalovirus exposure and HLA in healthy donors. Whole-study findings and limits: The dataset shows that most TCR sequences were rare, while some public TCRs occurred in many donors. Reports credit the classifier with highly specific, highly sensitive diagnosis of cytomegalovirus status.

The source material was PBMCs. The sequence came from a woman aged 18-29 years in good health and CMV-seropositive.

The CDR3 bases are TGTGCCAGCATCGAAGGGGTAACAAGGGTTTCCTATGGCTACACCTTC. The encoded protein is CASIEGVTRVSYGYTF. V gene TRBV28 combines with J gene TRBJ1-2; TRBD1 might be the D (5 bases). The CDR3 length is 16 residues. CDR1 and CDR2 from the germline V gene are MDHEN and SYDVKM. The ends were cut back, 7 bases at V and 4 bases at J, with 22 bases in the middle.